The rows below give T cell receptor beta chains drawn from one sample of a study of a mutant IDH1 vaccine in newly diagnosed glioma. Antigen specificity for these receptors is unknown. Assay used: immunoSEQ multiplex PCR; TCRdb lists only in-frame clones, some missing. The sample consists of 38,000 or so clones, roughly 76% of them appearing once. The input for sequencing was PBMCs, taken from a glioma patient whose treatment included an IDH1 peptide vaccine. Every receptor here comes from a middle-aged man with glioma. CDR3s include the opening cysteine and the closing phenylalanine or tryptophan. A D gene is named only where the DNA matches it firmly. Size tells how often a clone was seen (once, few, many) or the class of an expanded clone, and some rows leave it out.

v_gene	len	j_gene	d_gene	abundance	CDR3nt	CDR3aa
TRBV7-2	15	TRBJ1-5	.	.	TGTGCCAGCAGCTTAGCGGGAGTCGGCAATCAGCCCCAGCATTTT	CASSLAGVGNQPQHF
TRBV7-8	17	TRBJ1-2	.	.	TGTGCCAGCAGCCCATACCTATCCCGACAAGGGGCCAATGGCTACACCTTC	CASSPYLSRQGANGYTF
TRBV7-2	15	TRBJ2-7	TRBD1	.	TGTGCCAGCAGCTTAGTCCCCGGGACAGGGGTTGAGCAGTACTTC	CASSLVPGTGVEQYF
TRBV7-2	12	TRBJ2-1	.	.	TGTGCCAGCAACCACGGGCCAGGGGAGCAGTTCTTC	CASNHGPGEQFF
TRBV10-3	12	TRBJ2-7	TRBD1	.	TGTGCCATCATGGGGACAGGGAAGGGGCAGTACTTC	CAIMGTGKGQYF
TRBV7-9	15	TRBJ2-7	.	.	TGTGCCAGCAGCCCCTCCGCGGGACCTGGATTGGAGCAGTACTTC	CASSPSAGPGLEQYF
TRBV28	14	TRBJ1-4	.	.	TGTGCCAGCGAAGACAACAATTCGGGGGAAAAACTGTTTTTT	CASEDNNSGEKLFF
TRBV11-3	13	TRBJ1-1	.	few	TGTGCCAGCAGCTTCGGACAGAACACTGAAGCTTTCTTT	CASSFGQNTEAFF
TRBV28	14	TRBJ2-7	TRBD2	few	TGTGCCAGCAGTTTACAGCGGGAGATTTACGAGCAGTACTTC	CASSLQREIYEQYF
TRBV19	15	TRBJ1-2	.	.	TGTGCCAGTAGTCCCCGTGGCAGGGAAGGCTATGGCTACACCTTC	CASSPRGREGYGYTF
TRBV7-9	16	TRBJ2-1	TRBD2	.	TGTGCCAGCAGCCCTTGGAGCGGGGGGGTCTACAATGAGCAGTTCTTC	CASSPWSGGVYNEQFF